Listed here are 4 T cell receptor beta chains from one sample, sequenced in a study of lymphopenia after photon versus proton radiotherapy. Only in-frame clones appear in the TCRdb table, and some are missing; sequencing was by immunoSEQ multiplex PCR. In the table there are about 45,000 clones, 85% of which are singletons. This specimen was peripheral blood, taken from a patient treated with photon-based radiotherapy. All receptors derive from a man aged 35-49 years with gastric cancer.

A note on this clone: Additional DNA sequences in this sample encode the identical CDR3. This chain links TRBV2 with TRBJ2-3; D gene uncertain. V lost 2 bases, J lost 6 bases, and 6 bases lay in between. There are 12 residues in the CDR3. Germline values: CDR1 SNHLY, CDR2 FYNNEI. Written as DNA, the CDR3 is TGTGCCAGCAGTGAACTAGAGGATACGCAGTATTTT. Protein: CASSELEDTQYF.

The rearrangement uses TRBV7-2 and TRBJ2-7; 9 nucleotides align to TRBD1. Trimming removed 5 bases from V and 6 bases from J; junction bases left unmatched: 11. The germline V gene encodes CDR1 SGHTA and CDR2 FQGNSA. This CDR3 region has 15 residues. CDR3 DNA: TGTGCCAGCAGCGCCGTCGGACAGGGGTTGGGCGAGCAGTACTTC. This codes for CASSAVGQGLGEQYF.

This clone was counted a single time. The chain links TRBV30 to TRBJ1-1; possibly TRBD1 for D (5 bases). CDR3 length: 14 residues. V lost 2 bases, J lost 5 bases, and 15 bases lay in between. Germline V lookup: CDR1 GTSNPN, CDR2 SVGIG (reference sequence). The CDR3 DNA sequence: TGTGCCTGGAGTATTTTGGGGGTCTCGACTGAAGCTTTCTTT. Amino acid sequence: CAWSILGVSTEAFF. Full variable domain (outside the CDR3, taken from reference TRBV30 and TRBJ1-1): SQTIHQWPATLVQPVGSPLSLECTVEGTSNPNLYWYRQAAGRGLQLLFYSVGIGQISSEVPQNLSASRPQDRQFILSSKKLLLSDSGFYLCAWSILGVSTEAFFGQGTRLTVV.

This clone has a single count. Here the CDR3 DNA reads TGTGCCAGCAGAAGGGGGCTTAACACTGAAGCTTTCTTT. Translating it yields CASRRGLNTEAFF. The chain employs TRBV6-5 and TRBJ1-1; 7 nucleotides line up with TRBD1. Losses at the gene ends were 6 bases for V and 2 bases for J; bases not matched to a gene: 3. The length of the CDR3 is 13 residues. CDR1 is MNHEY, CDR2 SVGAGI, per germline.